This T cell receptor beta chain was sequenced in a study of cytomegalovirus exposure and HLA in healthy donors. Both 60 Vbeta primers and 13 Jbeta primers went into the PCR. Using immunoSEQ multiplex PCR, the repertoire was profiled, and TCRdb retains in-frame clones only, with some absent. The sample has about 65,000 clones, 62% seen once. Trimming took off 5 bases at V and 4 bases at J, with 12 bases between the two ends. The germline CDR1 and CDR2 sequences are MNHEY and SMNVEV (reference sequence). The CDR3 is 14 residues long. The chain employs TRBV27 and TRBJ2-4, with D unclear. The source material was PBMCs. This TCR derives from a man younger than 45 in good health and CMV-seronegative. DNA of the CDR3: TGTGCCAGCAGTCCTTTTCTCTCGAAAAACATTCAGTACTTC. Its translation is CASSPFLSKNIQYF.